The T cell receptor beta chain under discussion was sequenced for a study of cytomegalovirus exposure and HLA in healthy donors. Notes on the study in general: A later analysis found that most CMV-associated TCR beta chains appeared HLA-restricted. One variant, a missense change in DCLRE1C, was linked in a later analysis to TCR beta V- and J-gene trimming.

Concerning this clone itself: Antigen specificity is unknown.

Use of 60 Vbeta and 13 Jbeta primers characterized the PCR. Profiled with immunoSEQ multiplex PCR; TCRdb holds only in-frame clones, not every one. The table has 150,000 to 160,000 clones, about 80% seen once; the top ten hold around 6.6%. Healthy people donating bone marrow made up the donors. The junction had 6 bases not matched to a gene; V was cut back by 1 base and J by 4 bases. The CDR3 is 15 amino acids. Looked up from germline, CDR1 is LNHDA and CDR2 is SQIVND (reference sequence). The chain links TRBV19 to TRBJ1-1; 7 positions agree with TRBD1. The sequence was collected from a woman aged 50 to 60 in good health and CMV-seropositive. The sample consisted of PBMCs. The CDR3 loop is CASSIAGTDLTEAFF. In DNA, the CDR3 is TGTGCCAGTAGTATAGCTGGGACAGATCTCACTGAAGCTTTCTTT. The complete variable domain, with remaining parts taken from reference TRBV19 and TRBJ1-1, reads DGGITQSPKYLFRKEGQNVTLSCEQNLNHDAMYWYRQDPGQGLRLIYYSQIVNDFQKGDIAEGYSVSREKKESFPLTVTSAQKNPTAFYLCASSIAGTDLTEAFFGQGTRLTVV.